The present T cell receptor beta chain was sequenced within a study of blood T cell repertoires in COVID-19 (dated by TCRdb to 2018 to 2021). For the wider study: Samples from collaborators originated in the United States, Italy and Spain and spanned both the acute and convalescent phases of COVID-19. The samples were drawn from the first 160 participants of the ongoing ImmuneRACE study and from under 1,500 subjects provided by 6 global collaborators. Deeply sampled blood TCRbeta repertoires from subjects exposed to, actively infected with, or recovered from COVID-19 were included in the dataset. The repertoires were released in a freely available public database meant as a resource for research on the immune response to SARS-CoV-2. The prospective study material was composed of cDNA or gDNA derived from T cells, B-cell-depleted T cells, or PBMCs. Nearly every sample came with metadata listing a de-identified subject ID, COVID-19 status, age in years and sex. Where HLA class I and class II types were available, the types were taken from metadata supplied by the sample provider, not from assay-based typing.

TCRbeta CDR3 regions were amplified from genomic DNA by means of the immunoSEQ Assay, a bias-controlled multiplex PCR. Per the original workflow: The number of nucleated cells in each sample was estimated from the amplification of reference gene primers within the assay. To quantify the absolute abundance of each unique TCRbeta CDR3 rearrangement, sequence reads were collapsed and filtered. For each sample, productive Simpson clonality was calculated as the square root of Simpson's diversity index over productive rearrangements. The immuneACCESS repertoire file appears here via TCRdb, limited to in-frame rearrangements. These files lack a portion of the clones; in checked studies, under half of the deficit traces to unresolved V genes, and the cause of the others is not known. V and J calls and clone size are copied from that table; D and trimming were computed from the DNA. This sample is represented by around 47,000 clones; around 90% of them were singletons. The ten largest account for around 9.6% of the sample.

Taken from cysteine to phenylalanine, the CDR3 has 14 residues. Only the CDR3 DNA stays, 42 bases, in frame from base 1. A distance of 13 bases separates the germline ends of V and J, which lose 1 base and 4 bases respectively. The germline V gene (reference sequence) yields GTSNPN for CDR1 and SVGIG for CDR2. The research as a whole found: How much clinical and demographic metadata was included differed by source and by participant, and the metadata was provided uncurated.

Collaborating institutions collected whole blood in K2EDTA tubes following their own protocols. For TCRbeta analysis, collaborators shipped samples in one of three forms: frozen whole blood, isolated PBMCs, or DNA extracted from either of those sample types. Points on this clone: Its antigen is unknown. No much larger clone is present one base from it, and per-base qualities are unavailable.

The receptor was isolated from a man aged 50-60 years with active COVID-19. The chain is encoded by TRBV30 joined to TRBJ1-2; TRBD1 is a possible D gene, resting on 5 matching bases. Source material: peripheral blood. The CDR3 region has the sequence CAWSGTTQGYGYTF. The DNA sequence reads TGTGCCTGGAGTGGGACCACGCAGGGCTATGGCTACACCTTC. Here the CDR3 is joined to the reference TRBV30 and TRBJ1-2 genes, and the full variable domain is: SQTIHQWPATLVQPVGSPLSLECTVEGTSNPNLYWYRQAAGRGLQLLFYSVGIGQISSEVPQNLSASRPQDRQFILSSKKLLLSDSGFYLCAWSGTTQGYGYTFGSGTRLTVV.